Shown below are 4 T cell receptor beta chains from a single sample sequenced in a study of early T cells in non-severe SARS-CoV-2 infection. TCRdb used MiXCR to reprocess the 5' RACE reads, holding one entry per CDR3 protein. The sample includes about 52,000 distinct CDR3 sequences, approximately 10% of them seen just once. The sequenced sample consisted of whole blood. These receptors came from an adult who was a healthcare worker with PCR-confirmed SARS-CoV-2 infection or an uninfected control (not recorded which).

This clonotype was seen a single time. V usage is TRBV7-9 and J usage is TRBJ1-4; the D gene is possibly TRBD1 (5 bases). V was shortened by 11 bases and J by 0 bases, with 7 bases between the two germline ends. Per the germline V gene, CDR1 is SEHNR and CDR2 is FQNEAQ (reference sequence). CDR3 size: 12 residues. The CDR3 is CAGAATNEKLFF. The DNA of the CDR3 is TGTGCCGGGGCTGCAACTAATGAAAAACTGTTTTTT.

Ten or more counts support this clonotype. The V call is TRBV7-9, the J call TRBJ2-7; tentative D call: TRBD2 (5 bases). The germline gives CDR1 SEHNR, CDR2 FQNEAQ (reference sequence). The CDR3 spans 14 residues. V lost 0 bases, J lost 5 bases, and 11 bases lay in between. CDR3 bases: TGTGCCAGCAGCTTAGCGGGCGGGTTCAACGAGCAGTACTTC. It encodes CASSLAGGFNEQYF.

This clonotype was seen many times. The chain joins TRBV9 to TRBJ2-5, with 8 nucleotides matching TRBD2. Germline-derived CDR1 and CDR2 are SGDLS and YYNGEE. V lost 2 bases, J lost 10 bases, and 10 bases stayed unmatched. The length of the CDR3 is 14 residues. CDR3 sequence: CASSVSGEASDQYF. The CDR3, as DNA: TGTGCCAGCAGCGTTAGCGGGGAAGCGAGCGACCAGTACTTC.

A few counts support this clonotype. The rearrangement joins TRBV7-9 to TRBJ2-4; no clear D. The CDR3 spans 13 residues. V was trimmed by 1 base and J by 8 bases, leaving 9 bases between them. CDR1 and CDR2 (germline): SEHNR, FQNEAQ (reference sequence). CDR3 in amino acids: CASSLGLWDIQYF. For the CDR3, the DNA is TGTGCCAGCAGCTTAGGCCTATGGGACATTCAGTACTTC.